The clone carrying this TCR beta chain has a handful of counts. Its specificity is not known. This entry is derived from a study of T-cell reconstitution after alpha-beta-depleted transplantation in children. Broader study findings: Several hundred expanded graft clones reportedly supplied alpha-beta T cells about two months after transplant.

The TCRbeta library was prepared with unique molecular identifiers. Each CDR3 protein is one row after TCRdb ran MiXCR on the PCR reads. The table shows fewer than 700,000 distinct CDR3 sequences, with approximately 12% occurring only once. The CDR3 covers 16 residues. Trimming shortened V by 5 bases and J by 9 bases, and 20 bases separated the two germline ends. CDR1 is MDHEN, CDR2 SYDVKM, per germline. The chain employs TRBV28 and TRBJ1-6; D gene unclear. The source is a male patient between 10 and 17 years old who had a stem cell transplant for acute myeloid leukemia, so the T cells may come from the graft donor. The sample here was PBMCs, mostly from graft donor cells, taken 360 days after TCRalphabeta/CD19-depleted stem cell transplant. The CDR3 here is CASSVRRQLIGSPLHF. The CDR3, as DNA: TGTGCCAGCAGTGTCAGGCGGCAGCTCATTGGTTCACCCCTCCACTTT.